This entry is about one T cell receptor (beta chain). Its antigen is not known. The assay was immunoSEQ multiplex PCR, and TCRdb's table has in-frame clones only and misses some. The table records 90,000 or so clones, over 80% of them present only once. This specimen belongs to a study of T cell responses to AZD1222 COVID-19 vaccine. Notes on the study in general: Donors in the cohort were predominantly white British and more often female, and clonal diversity was possibly underestimated. Seropositivity was recorded at baseline in only a handful of AZD1222 recipients. Compared with day 0, the breadth and depth of the Spike-specific TCR repertoire rose significantly after two doses of AZD1222.

The V end was cut by 4 bases, the J end by 3 bases, with 10 bases between. CDR3 length: 13 amino acids. Germline V gives CDR1 MDHEN, CDR2 SYDVKM. The specimen comprised peripheral blood, sampled on day 0 of AZD1222 vaccination. The chain couples TRBV28 to TRBJ2-7; D is undetermined. This receptor was obtained from an adult in good health. CDR3 coding DNA: TGTGCCAGCAGTTCGTATAGGAACTACGAGCAGTACTTC. It yields the protein CASSSYRNYEQYF. Full variable domain (missing parts from reference TRBV28 and TRBJ2-7): DVKVTQSSRYLVKRTGEKVFLECVQDMDHENMFWYRQDPGLGLRLIYFSYDVKMKEKGDIPEGYSVSREKKERFSLILESASTNQTSMYLCASSSYRNYEQYFGPGTRLTVT.